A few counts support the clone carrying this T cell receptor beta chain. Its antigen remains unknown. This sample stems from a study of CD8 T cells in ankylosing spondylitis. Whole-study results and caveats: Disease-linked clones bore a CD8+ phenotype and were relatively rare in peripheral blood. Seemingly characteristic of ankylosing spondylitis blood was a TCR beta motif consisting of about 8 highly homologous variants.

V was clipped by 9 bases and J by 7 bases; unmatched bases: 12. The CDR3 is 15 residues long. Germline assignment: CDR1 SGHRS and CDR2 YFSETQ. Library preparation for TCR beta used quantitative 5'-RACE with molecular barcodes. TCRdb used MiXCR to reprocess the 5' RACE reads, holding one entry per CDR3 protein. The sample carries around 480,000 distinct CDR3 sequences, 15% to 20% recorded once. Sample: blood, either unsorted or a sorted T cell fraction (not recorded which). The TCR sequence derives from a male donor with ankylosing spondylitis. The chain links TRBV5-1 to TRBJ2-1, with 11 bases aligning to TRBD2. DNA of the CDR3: TGCGCCACCGCCTCCGGGACTAGCGGAATAAATGAGCAGTTCTTC. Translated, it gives CATASGTSGINEQFF.